A selection of T cell receptor beta chains follows, all from one sample in a study of T cell responses to AZD1222 COVID-19 vaccine. The assay was immunoSEQ multiplex PCR, and TCRdb's table has in-frame clones only and misses some. The data contain about 140,000 clones, roughly 90% of them singletons. Here the sequenced sample was peripheral blood, taken on day 0 of AZD1222 vaccination. Source of these receptors: an adult in good health. Each CDR3 is given without its conserved first and last residue. The D gene is left open where the match is weak.

J: TRBJ1-1
V: TRBV18
D: -
CDR3: ASLNRVDTEAF

J: TRBJ2-5
V: TRBV19
D: TRBD1
CDR3: ASSIRGGTGVETQY

J: TRBJ1-1
V: TRBV14
D: -
CDR3: ASSQVRGNTEAF

J: TRBJ2-1
V: TRBV5-1
D: -
CDR3: ASSRQEVGEQF

J: TRBJ2-2
V: TRBV4-3
D: -
CDR3: ASSQAQARGQNTGELF

J: TRBJ2-1
V: TRBV6-5
D: -
CDR3: ASSYVPGALNEQF

J: TRBJ2-7
V: TRBV4-1
D: TRBD2
CDR3: ASSQGRGLEEYEQY

J: TRBJ2-5
V: TRBV19
D: TRBD1
CDR3: ASSIGTGEETQY

J: TRBJ1-2
V: TRBV30
D: -
CDR3: AWSVEGERGYGYT

J: TRBJ2-5
V: TRBV28
D: TRBD2
CDR3: ASSWGLAGVETQY

J: TRBJ1-6
V: TRBV3-1/TRBV3-2
D: -
CDR3: ASSAGREDNSPLH

J: TRBJ1-2
V: TRBV6-5
D: TRBD1
CDR3: ASRLDRGGGYT

J: TRBJ1-3
V: TRBV6-1
D: -
CDR3: ASSEDHEPGNTIY

J: TRBJ1-1
V: TRBV6-5
D: -
CDR3: ASSRGGRGGPEAF

J: TRBJ1-2
V: TRBV15
D: -
CDR3: ATTDRQSIPYGYT

J: TRBJ2-3
V: TRBV19
D: -
CDR3: ASTARPGVGTDTQY

J: TRBJ1-5
V: TRBV19
D: TRBD1
CDR3: ASSAGRNRGGLYSNQPQH

J: TRBJ2-1
V: TRBV4-2
D: TRBD2
CDR3: ASRDVAGGSYNEQF

J: TRBJ2-3
V: TRBV6-5
D: -
CDR3: ASTDGASTDTQY

J: TRBJ2-7
V: TRBV6-2/TRBV6-3
D: TRBD2
CDR3: ASSSLAGVSYEQY

J: TRBJ1-1
V: TRBV28
D: TRBD1
CDR3: ASSFSQGASTEAF

J: TRBJ2-7
V: TRBV14
D: -
CDR3: ASSQARGGEQY

J: TRBJ2-1
V: TRBV7-3
D: TRBD2
CDR3: ASSRGLAGGSWSYNEQF

J: TRBJ1-1
V: TRBV25-1
D: -
CDR3: ASRRNRENTEAF

J: TRBJ2-1
V: TRBV7-6
D: TRBD2
CDR3: ASSLAPGTSGYNEQF

J: TRBJ1-2
V: TRBV27
D: TRBD1
CDR3: ASSFADRASDYGYT

J: TRBJ2-7
V: TRBV6-2/TRBV6-3
D: TRBD2
CDR3: ASSYPGTSGEQY